Below are 15 T cell receptor beta chains sequenced from a single sample in a study of lymphopenia after photon versus proton radiotherapy. Produced via immunoSEQ multiplex PCR; TCRdb's table is partial and in-frame only. The sample yields over 50,000 clones, about 90% seen once. Here the sequenced sample was peripheral blood, taken from a patient treated with photon-based radiotherapy. Receptors originate from a man between 40 and 49 years old with gastric cancer.

This CDR3 is CASSGGEDNSPLHF. The CDR3 DNA is TGTGCCAGTAGTGGCGGGGAAGATAATTCACCCCTCCACTTT. The chain is built from TRBV19 and TRBJ1-6; D gene unclear. Germline-derived CDR1 and CDR2 are LNHDA and SQIVND (reference sequence). The CDR3 is made up of 14 amino acids. Trimming stripped 5 bases from V and 5 bases from J, with 10 bases between.

The CDR3 sequence: CASSLVIGEETQYF. In DNA, the CDR3 is TGTGCCAGCAGCTTAGTCATAGGGGAAGAGACCCAGTACTTC. The rearrangement joins TRBV7-9 to TRBJ2-5, with a weak D call TRBD1 (5 bases). V shed 1 base and J shed 3 bases, with 9 bases lying between them. From germline, CDR1 is SEHNR and CDR2 FQNEAQ (reference sequence). The CDR3 loop spans 14 amino acids.

This clone was recorded a few times. The genes are TRBV6-1 and TRBJ1-6, with D possibly being TRBD1 (6 bases). Looked up from germline, CDR1 is MNHNS and CDR2 is SASEGT. The CDR3 length is 15 residues. V lost 0 bases and J lost 9, with 12 bases in between. The CDR3 sequence is CASSEADSLFSPLHF. The CDR3 DNA reads TGTGCCAGCAGTGAAGCGGACAGTTTATTTTCACCCCTCCACTTT.

This sequence joins TRBV19 and TRBJ1-1; maybe TRBD1 (5 bases). There are 15 residues in the CDR3. The ends were cut back, 0 bases at V and 0 bases at J, with 8 bases in the middle. Per germline, CDR1 LNHDA and CDR2 SQIVND (reference sequence). The chain's CDR3 is CASSIEGRVNTEAFF. CDR3 DNA: TGTGCCAGTAGTATAGAAGGCAGGGTGAACACTGAAGCTTTCTTT.

The chain recombines TRBV10-3 with TRBJ2-5, with 15 bases lining up with TRBD2. J lost 2 bases, V lost 8 bases, and 3 bases had no gene match. Germline-derived CDR1 and CDR2 are ENHRY and SYGVKD. The CDR3 spans 15 residues. The CDR3 protein is CAIGTSGGLQETQYF. For the CDR3, the DNA is TGTGCCATCGGGACTAGCGGGGGGTTACAAGAGACCCAGTACTTC.

This clone turned up a few times. The chain employs TRBV4-3 and TRBJ1-4; no clear D gene. CDR1 and CDR2 from the germline V gene are LGHNA and YSLEER. V dropped 4 bases and J dropped 8 bases, with 11 bases sitting between them. CDR3 length: 13 amino acids. CDR3 residues: CASSLVDGEKLFF. In DNA form, the CDR3 reads TGCGCCAGCAGCCTAGTGGACGGAGAAAAACTGTTTTTT.

The chain employs TRBV30 and TRBJ1-1; 10 bases align to TRBD1. Unmatched junction bases numbered 3, after V lost 3 bases and J lost 5 bases. Germline V gives CDR1 GTSNPN, CDR2 SVGIG (reference sequence). CDR3 size: 13 residues. This CDR3 is CAWRGDRGTEAFF. In DNA, the CDR3 is TGTGCCTGGAGGGGGGACAGGGGTACTGAAGCTTTCTTT. The full variable domain, its missing parts supplied by reference TRBV30 and TRBJ1-1, is SQTIHQWPATLVQPVGSPLSLECTVEGTSNPNLYWYRQAAGRGLQLLFYSVGIGQISSEVPQNLSASRPQDRQFILSSKKLLLSDSGFYLCAWRGDRGTEAFFGQGTRLTVV.

The V call is TRBV18, the J call TRBJ2-7, with 9 bases lining up with TRBD1. Germline CDR1 and CDR2: KGHSH and LQKENI. Unmatched junction bases numbered 6, after V lost 3 bases and J lost 3 bases. The CDR3 runs 15 residues. CDR3 in DNA: TGTGCCAGCTCACCCCGGACAGGGGTAGGCTACGAGCAGTACTTC. As protein: CASSPRTGVGYEQYF.

This clone was detected a few times. The chain is built from TRBV6-1 and TRBJ1-2; D unclear. Germline V gene data show CDR1 as MNHNS and CDR2 as SASEGT. V lost 0 bases to trimming and J lost 5 bases, with 13 bases between them. The CDR3 sequence is 15 residues long. Written as DNA, the CDR3 is TGTGCCAGCAGTGAAGCGGCTCAAGGGCGGTATGGCTACACCTTC. Translation: CASSEAAQGRYGYTF.

The chain employs TRBV7-3 and TRBJ2-2; D is undetermined. The CDR3 length is 15 residues. The germline gives CDR1 SGHTA, CDR2 FQGTGA. Trimming pared 5 bases from V and 7 bases from J, leaving 17 bases between. The chain's CDR3 is CASSARWAGDGELFF. The CDR3 bases are TGTGCCAGCAGCGCTCGATGGGCAGGCGACGGGGAGCTGTTTTTT.

The J gene is TRBJ1-2, the V gene TRBV10-3; D gene uncertain. CDR3 size: 14 residues. The germline CDR1 and CDR2 sequences are ENHRY and SYGVKD. With 4 bases removed from V and 0 bases from J, the gap between germline ends came to 9 bases. The CDR3 spells CAISGDGSNYGYTF. CDR3 sequence (DNA): TGTGCCATCAGTGGAGACGGTTCTAACTATGGCTACACCTTC.

This clone showed up just once. The CDR3 spells CASSSRGSGELFF. CDR3 in DNA: TGTGCCAGCAGCTCAAGGGGGTCCGGGGAGCTGTTTTTT. The rearrangement uses TRBV7-9 and TRBJ2-2; D might be TRBD1 (6 bases). The CDR3 is 13 residues long. Trimming stripped 4 bases from V and 6 bases from J, with 9 bases between. The germline V gene has CDR1 SEHNR and CDR2 FQNEAQ (reference sequence).

The V gene is TRBV6-4, the J gene TRBJ2-3, with 11 bases lining up with TRBD2. The CDR3 extends over 15 amino acids. Per germline, CDR1 MRHNA and CDR2 SNTAGT. V was pared by 4 bases and J by 2 bases, with 2 bases of the junction left unmatched. CDR3 residues: CASSASGGTTDTQYF. The CDR3 DNA sequence: TGTGCCAGCAGTGCTAGCGGGGGGACCACAGATACGCAGTATTTT.

The chain is built from TRBV7-7 and TRBJ2-6; D is unclear. Trimming left V 0 bases short and J 4 bases short, with 1 base between. Germline CDR1 is SSHAT and CDR2 is FNYEAQ (reference sequence). The CDR3 is made up of 13 amino acids. CDR3 residues: CASSLAGANVLTF. CDR3 in DNA: TGTGCCAGCAGCTTAGCCGGGGCCAACGTCCTGACTTTC.

V and J are TRBV5-1 and TRBJ1-3; D remains ambiguous. V lost 0 bases to trimming and J lost 2 bases, with 9 bases between them. CDR3 length: 15 amino acids. Germline V lookup: CDR1 SGHRS, CDR2 YFSETQ. This CDR3 reads CASSLGPDTGNTIYF. CDR3 nucleotide sequence: TGCGCCAGCAGCTTGGGTCCAGACACTGGAAACACCATATATTTT.